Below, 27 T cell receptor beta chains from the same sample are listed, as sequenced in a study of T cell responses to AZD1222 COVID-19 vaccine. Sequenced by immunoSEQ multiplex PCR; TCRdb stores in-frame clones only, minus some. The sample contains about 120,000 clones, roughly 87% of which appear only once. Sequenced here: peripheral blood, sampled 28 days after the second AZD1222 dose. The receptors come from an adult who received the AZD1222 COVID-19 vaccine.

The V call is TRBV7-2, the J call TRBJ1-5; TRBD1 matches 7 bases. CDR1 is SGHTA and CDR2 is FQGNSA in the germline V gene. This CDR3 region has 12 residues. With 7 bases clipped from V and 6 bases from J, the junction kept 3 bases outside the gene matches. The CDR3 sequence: CASTTGAQPQHF. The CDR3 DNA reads TGTGCCAGCACCACAGGGGCTCAGCCCCAGCATTTT.

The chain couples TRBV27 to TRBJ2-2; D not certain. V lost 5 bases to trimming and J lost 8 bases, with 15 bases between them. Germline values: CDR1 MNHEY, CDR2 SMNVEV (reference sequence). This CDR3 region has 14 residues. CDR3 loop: CASSPTKLPGELFF. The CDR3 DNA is TGTGCCAGCAGTCCAACGAAACTCCCGGGGGAGCTGTTTTTT.

The chain's CDR3 is CASSLGRGPIQETQYF. CDR3 DNA: TGTGCCAGCAGCTTAGGGCGGGGGCCCATCCAAGAGACCCAGTACTTC. V usage is TRBV7-2 and J usage is TRBJ2-5; weak D call: TRBD2 (7 bases). The germline V and J ends were trimmed by 1 base and 1 base, with 13 bases remaining between them. The CDR3 totals 16 residues. Per germline, CDR1 SGHTA and CDR2 FQGNSA. Drawing the rest from reference TRBV7-2 and TRBJ2-5, the complete variable domain is GAGVSQSPSNKVTEKGKDVELRCDPISGHTALYWYRQSLGQGLEFLIYFQGNSAPDKSGLPSDRFSAERTGGSVSTLTIQRTQQEDSAVYLCASSLGRGPIQETQYFGPGTRLLVL.

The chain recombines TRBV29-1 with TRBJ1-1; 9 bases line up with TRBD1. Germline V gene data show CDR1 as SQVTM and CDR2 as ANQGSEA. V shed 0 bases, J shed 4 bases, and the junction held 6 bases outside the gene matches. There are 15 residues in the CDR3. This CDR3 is CSVEENRGRTTEAFF. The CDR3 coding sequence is TGCAGCGTTGAAGAGAACAGGGGGCGCACCACTGAAGCTTTCTTT.

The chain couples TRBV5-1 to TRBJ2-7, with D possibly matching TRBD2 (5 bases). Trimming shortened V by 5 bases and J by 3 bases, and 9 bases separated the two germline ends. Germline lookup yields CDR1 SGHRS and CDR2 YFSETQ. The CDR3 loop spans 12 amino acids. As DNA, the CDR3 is TGCGCCAGCAGTCCGGGGAGCTACGAGCAGTACTTC. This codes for CASSPGSYEQYF.

CDR3 in amino acids: CASSLRAAGDHQETQYF. The CDR3 region has the DNA TGTGCCAGCAGTTTAAGGGCTGCGGGGGACCACCAAGAGACCCAGTACTTC. The chain is built from TRBV28 and TRBJ2-5; TRBD2 matches at 7 bases. This CDR3 comprises 17 residues. Per the germline V gene, CDR1 is MDHEN and CDR2 is SYDVKM. The ends lost 2 bases at V and 0 bases at J; junction bases unmatched: 9.

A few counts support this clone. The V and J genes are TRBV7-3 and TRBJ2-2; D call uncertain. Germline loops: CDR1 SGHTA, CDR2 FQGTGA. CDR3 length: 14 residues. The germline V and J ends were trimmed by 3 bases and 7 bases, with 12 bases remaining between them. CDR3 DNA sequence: TGTGCCAGCAGCTTGGGGTATACGGACGGGGAGCTGTTTTTT. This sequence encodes CASSLGYTDGELFF.

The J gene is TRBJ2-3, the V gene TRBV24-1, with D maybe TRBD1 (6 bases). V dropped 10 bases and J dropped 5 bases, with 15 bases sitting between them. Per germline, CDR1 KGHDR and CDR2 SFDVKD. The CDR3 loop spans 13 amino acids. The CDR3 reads CATTRGQQDTQYF. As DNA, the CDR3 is TGTGCCACTACCAGAGGACAGCAAGATACGCAGTATTTT.

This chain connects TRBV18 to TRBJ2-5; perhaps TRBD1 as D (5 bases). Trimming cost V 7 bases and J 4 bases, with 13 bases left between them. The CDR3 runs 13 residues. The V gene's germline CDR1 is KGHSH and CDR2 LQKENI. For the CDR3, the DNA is TGTGCCAGCTTTATCAGGGATGGAGAGACCCAGTACTTC. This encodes CASFIRDGETQYF.

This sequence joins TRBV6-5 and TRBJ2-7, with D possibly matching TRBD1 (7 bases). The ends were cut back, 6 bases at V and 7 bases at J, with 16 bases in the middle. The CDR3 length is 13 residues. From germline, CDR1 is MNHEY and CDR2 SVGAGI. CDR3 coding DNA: TGTGCCAGCAGCGTCCAGGGGGGCTTGGAGCAGTACTTC. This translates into CASSVQGGLEQYF.

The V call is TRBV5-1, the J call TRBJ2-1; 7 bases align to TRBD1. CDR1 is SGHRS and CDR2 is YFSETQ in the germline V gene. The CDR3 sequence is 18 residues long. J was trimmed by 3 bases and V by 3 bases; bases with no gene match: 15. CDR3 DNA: TGCGCCAGCAGCTCCCCCAATGGGGCAGGGGGTGTCTACAATGAGCAGTTCTTC. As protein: CASSSPNGAGGVYNEQFF.

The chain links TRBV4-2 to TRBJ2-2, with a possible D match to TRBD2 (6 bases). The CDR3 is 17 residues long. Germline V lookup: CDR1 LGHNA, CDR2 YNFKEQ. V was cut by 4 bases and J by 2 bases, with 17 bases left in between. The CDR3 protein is CASSRAWGRRNTGELFF. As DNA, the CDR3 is TGTGCCAGCAGCCGCGCTTGGGGGAGGAGAAACACCGGGGAGCTGTTTTTT.

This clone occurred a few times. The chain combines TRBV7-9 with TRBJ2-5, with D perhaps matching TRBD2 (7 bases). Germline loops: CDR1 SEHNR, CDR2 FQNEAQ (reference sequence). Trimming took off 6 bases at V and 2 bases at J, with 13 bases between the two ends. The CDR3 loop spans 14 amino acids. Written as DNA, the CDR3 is TGTGCCAGCAGAATAGGGGGGGTTCAAGAGACCCAGTACTTC. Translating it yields CASRIGGVQETQYF.

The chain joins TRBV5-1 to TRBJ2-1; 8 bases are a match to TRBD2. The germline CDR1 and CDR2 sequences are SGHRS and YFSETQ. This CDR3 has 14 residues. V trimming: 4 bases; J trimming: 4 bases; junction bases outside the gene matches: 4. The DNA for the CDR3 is TGCGCCAGCAGCCGGGGGGGCGTGTACAATGAGCAGTTCTTC. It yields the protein CASSRGGVYNEQFF.

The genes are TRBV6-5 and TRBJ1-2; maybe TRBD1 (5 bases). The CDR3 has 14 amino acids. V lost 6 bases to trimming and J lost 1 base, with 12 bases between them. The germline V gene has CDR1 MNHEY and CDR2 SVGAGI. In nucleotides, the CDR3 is TGTGCCAGCAGGGGTCGGGGGAATAACTATGGCTACACCTTC. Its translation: CASRGRGNNYGYTF.

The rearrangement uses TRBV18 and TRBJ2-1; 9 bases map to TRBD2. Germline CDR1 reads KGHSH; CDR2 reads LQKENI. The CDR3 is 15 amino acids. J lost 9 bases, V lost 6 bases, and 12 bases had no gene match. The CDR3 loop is CASSLIAGDLPEQFF. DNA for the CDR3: TGTGCCAGCTCGCTGATAGCGGGGGACCTCCCTGAGCAGTTCTTC.

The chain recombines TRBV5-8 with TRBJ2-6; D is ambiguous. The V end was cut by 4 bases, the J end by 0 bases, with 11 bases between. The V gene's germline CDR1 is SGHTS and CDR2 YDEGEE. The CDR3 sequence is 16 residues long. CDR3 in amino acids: CASSPSWVSGANVLTF. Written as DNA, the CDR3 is TGTGCCAGCAGCCCCAGTTGGGTCTCTGGGGCCAACGTCCTGACTTTC.

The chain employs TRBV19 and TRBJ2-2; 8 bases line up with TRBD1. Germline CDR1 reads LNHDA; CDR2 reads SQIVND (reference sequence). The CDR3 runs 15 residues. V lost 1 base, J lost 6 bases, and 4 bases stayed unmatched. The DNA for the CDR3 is TGTGCCAGTAGTATAGCCAGGGGGCCGGCCGGGGAGCTGTTTTTT. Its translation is CASSIARGPAGELFF.

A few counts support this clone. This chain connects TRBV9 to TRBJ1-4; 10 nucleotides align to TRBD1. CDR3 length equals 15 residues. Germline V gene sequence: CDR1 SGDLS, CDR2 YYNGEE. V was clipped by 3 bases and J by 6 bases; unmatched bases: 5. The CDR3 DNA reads TGTGCCAGCAGCGCGGACGGGACAGGGGATGAAAAACTGTTTTTT. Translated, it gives CASSADGTGDEKLFF.

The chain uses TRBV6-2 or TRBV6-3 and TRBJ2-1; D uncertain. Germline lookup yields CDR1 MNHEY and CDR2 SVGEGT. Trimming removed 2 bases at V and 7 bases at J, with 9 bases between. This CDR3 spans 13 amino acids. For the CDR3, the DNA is TGTGCCAGCAGTTACGATGCTCTTAATGAGCAGTTCTTC. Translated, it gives CASSYDALNEQFF.

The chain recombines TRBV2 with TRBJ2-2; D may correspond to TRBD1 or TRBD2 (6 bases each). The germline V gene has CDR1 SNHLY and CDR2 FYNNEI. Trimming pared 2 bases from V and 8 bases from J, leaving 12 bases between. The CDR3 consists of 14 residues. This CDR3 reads CASSENRGPGELFF. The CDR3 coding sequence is TGTGCCAGCAGTGAAAACCGGGGGCCGGGGGAGCTGTTTTTT.

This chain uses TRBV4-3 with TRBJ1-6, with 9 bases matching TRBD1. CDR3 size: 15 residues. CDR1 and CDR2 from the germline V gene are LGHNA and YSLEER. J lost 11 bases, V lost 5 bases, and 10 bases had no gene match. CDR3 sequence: CASSGRRDREAPLHF. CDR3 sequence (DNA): TGCGCCAGCAGCGGACGTAGGGACAGGGAGGCACCCCTCCACTTT.

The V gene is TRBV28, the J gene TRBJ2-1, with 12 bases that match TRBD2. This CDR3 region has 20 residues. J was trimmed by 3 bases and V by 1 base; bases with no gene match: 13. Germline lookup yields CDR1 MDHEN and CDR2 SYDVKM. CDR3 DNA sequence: TGTGCCAGCAGTTTATCTCTCACTAGCGGGGGGCCTCGGAACTACAATGAGCAGTTCTTC. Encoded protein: CASSLSLTSGGPRNYNEQFF.

The CDR3 is CSASSESAGWDTGELFF. CDR3 bases: TGCAGTGCTAGTTCGGAATCGGCAGGGTGGGACACCGGGGAGCTGTTTTTT. V gene TRBV20-1 combines with J gene TRBJ2-2; perhaps TRBD1 as D (5 bases). From germline, CDR1 is DFQATT and CDR2 SNEGSKA (reference sequence). Trimming removed 3 bases at V and 3 bases at J, with 20 bases between. The CDR3 extends over 17 amino acids.

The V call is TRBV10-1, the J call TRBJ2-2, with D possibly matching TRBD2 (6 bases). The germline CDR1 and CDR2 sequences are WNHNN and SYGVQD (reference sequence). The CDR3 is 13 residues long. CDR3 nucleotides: TGCGGCAGAAGAGGAGGGGACACCGGGGAGCTGTTTTTT. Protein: CGRRGGDTGELFF.

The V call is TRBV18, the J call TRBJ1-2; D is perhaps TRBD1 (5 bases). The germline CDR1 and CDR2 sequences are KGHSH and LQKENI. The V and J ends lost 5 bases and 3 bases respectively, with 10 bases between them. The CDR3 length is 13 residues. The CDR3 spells CASSGDGDYGYTF. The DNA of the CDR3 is TGTGCCAGCTCAGGGGACGGCGACTATGGCTACACCTTC.

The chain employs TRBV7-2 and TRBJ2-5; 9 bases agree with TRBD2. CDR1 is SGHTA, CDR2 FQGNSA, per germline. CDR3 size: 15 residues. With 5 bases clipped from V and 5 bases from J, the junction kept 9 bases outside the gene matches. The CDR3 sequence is CASSPPAGGWETQYF. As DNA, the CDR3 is TGTGCCAGCAGCCCTCCAGCGGGGGGTTGGGAGACCCAGTACTTC.